This T cell receptor beta chain came from a study of immune cell composition in non-small cell lung cancer. Study summary: Most cases were lung adenocarcinoma or squamous cell carcinoma.

Profiled with immunoSEQ multiplex PCR; TCRdb holds only in-frame clones, not every one. Of around 9,000 clones in the sample, 60% to 85% are singletons; the top ten hold roughly 13%. Germline values: CDR1 SGHTA, CDR2 FQGNSA. V lost 7 bases, J lost 7 bases, and 22 bases stayed unmatched. CDR3 size: 18 residues. Study outcomes and limitations: TIL tumour reactivity correlated with maximal tumour-associated clone frequency in adenocarcinoma. Clones >0.5% enriched in tumour were rarer in adenocarcinoma (roughly 35%) than squamous (approximately 80%).

As for this clone: Its antigen is unknown.

Normal lung was sampled as far from the tumour as possible, at least 3 cm. The chain recombines TRBV7-2 with TRBJ2-1; TRBD1 matches 7 bases. Sequencing was carried out using non-adjacent lung tissue. This TCR was sampled from a human donor with non-small cell lung cancer. The CDR3 region has the DNA TGTGCCAGCATCGACTTATTCCCCCAGGGGGTTAGGAGGAATGAGCAGTTCTTC. This sequence encodes CASIDLFPQGVRRNEQFF.